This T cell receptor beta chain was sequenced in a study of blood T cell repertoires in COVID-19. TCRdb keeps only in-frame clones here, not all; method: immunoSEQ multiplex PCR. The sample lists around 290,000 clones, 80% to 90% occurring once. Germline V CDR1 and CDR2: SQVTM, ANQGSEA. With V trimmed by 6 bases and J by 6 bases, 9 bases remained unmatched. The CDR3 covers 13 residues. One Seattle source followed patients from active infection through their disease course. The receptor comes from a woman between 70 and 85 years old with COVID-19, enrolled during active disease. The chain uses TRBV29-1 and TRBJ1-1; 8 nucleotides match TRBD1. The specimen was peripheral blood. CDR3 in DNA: TGCAGCGTCTCGGACAGGGCGGGGGCTGAAGCTTTCTTT. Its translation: CSVSDRAGAEAFF.